This TCR beta chain comes out of a study of T cells after yellow fever vaccination. Looking at the study overall: Preparation of fractions with low cell numbers was performed using SMART-Seq v4 Ultra Low Input. Study findings and constraints: Repertoires sorted by FACS could include abundant clonotypes that are contaminants from the bulk population. Booster sampling recovered most clones from primary vaccination (96% CD4, around 90% CD8).

In making TCR cDNA, 5'RACE template switching added a universal primer site and UMIs to it. MiXCR, applied by TCRdb to the 5' RACE reads, yields one record per CDR3 protein. The sample records over 45,000 distinct CDR3 sequences, around 6.9% being singletons. This clonotype was detected only a few times. Its antigen is still unknown. In germline, CDR1 is SGHTA, CDR2 FQGNSA. J gave up 3 bases and V 0 bases, and 6 bases lay outside the gene matches. The length of the CDR3 is 16 residues. The receptor was derived from a man between 18 and 29 years old who received the YFV17D yellow fever vaccine. This chain connects TRBV7-2 to TRBJ2-7; 9 bases align to TRBD2. The source material was CD8+ T cells sorted from PBMCs, sampled on the day of the first yellow fever vaccination. The CDR3 nucleotides read TGTGCCAGCAGCTTAGCGGCGGGGGGGAACTACTACGAGCAGTACTTC. It is translated as CASSLAAGGNYYEQYF.